A selection of T cell receptor beta chains follows, all from one sample in a study of response to subunit inactivated influenza vaccine. TCRdb re-derived calls from the RT-PCR reads in MiXCR, one entry per CDR3 protein. Among about 610,000 distinct CDR3 sequences listed, approximately 15% were seen once. The sequenced sample was PBMCs from blood, obtained less than 13 days after vaccination. These receptors all come from a man in his fifties who received an inactivated influenza vaccine. CDR3s include the opening cysteine and the closing phenylalanine or tryptophan. Each record gives: J gene, clone size, V gene, D gene, CDR3 DNA, CDR3 protein. The D gene is left open where the match is weak. Clone size is not always given. Where it is, it says once, few, many or a class for expanded clones.

j_gene: TRBJ2-2; abundance: -; v_gene: TRBV6-2/TRBV6-3; d_gene: -; CDR3nt: TGTGCCAGCAGTTCTCTTGGACCCGAAGCCCCAGGGTGGACCGGGGAGCTGTTTTTT; CDR3aa: CASSSLGPEAPGWTGELFF
j_gene: TRBJ2-5; abundance: few; v_gene: TRBV21-1; d_gene: -; CDR3nt: TGTGCCAGCTCGGCAGGAAATGGACTAGCAGGATATTATGAGACCCAGTACTTC; CDR3aa: CASSAGNGLAGYYETQYF
j_gene: TRBJ2-5; abundance: -; v_gene: TRBV7-9; d_gene: TRBD2; CDR3nt: TGTGCCAGCAGCTCCGGAGCGGGACCTCAGTACTTC; CDR3aa: CASSSGAGPQYF
j_gene: TRBJ1-6; abundance: -; v_gene: TRBV2; d_gene: TRBD1; CDR3nt: TGTGCCAGCCACAGGGGAGGCAATTCACCCCTCCACTTT; CDR3aa: CASHRGGNSPLHF
j_gene: TRBJ2-1; abundance: few; v_gene: TRBV7-3; d_gene: TRBD1; CDR3nt: TGTGCCAGCAGCCCGATCGGACAGGGGGCCAACAATGAGCAGTTCTTC; CDR3aa: CASSPIGQGANNEQFF
j_gene: TRBJ2-2; abundance: few; v_gene: TRBV7-9; d_gene: TRBD1; CDR3nt: TGTGCCAGCAACCAACCGGGACAGGGGCACACCGGGGAGCTGTTTTTT; CDR3aa: CASNQPGQGHTGELFF
j_gene: TRBJ2-7; abundance: -; v_gene: TRBV12-3/TRBV12-4; d_gene: TRBD2; CDR3nt: TGTGCCAGCAGACGTAGCGGGAGGGCCTACGAGCAGTACTTC; CDR3aa: CASRRSGRAYEQYF
j_gene: TRBJ1-2; abundance: few; v_gene: TRBV5-1; d_gene: -; CDR3nt: TGCGCCAGCAGCATGGACGGGAGGGGTGGCTACACCTTC; CDR3aa: CASSMDGRGGYTF
j_gene: TRBJ2-7; abundance: -; v_gene: TRBV7-2; d_gene: -; CDR3nt: TGTGCCAGCAGCTTACTGGGAAACAGGGAGCAGTACTTC; CDR3aa: CASSLLGNREQYF
j_gene: TRBJ2-7; abundance: few; v_gene: TRBV9; d_gene: -; CDR3nt: TGTGCCAGCAGCCTTACCCCGGATTCCAGCTCCTACGAGCAGTACTTC; CDR3aa: CASSLTPDSSSYEQYF
j_gene: TRBJ2-3; abundance: few; v_gene: TRBV5-5; d_gene: -; CDR3nt: TGTGCCAGCAGCTCGCCGGGAGGCACAGATACGCAGTATTTT; CDR3aa: CASSSPGGTDTQYF
j_gene: TRBJ2-7; abundance: few; v_gene: TRBV3-1; d_gene: -; CDR3nt: TGTGCCAGCAGCCAAGATCTTTACTACGAGCAGTACTTC; CDR3aa: CASSQDLYYEQYF
j_gene: TRBJ2-3; abundance: few; v_gene: TRBV12-3/TRBV12-4; d_gene: -; CDR3nt: TGTGCCAGCAGTTTAGAGCAGCGCACAGATACGCAGTATTTT; CDR3aa: CASSLEQRTDTQYF
j_gene: TRBJ1-3; abundance: -; v_gene: TRBV13; d_gene: -; CDR3nt: TGTGCCAGCAGCACAGGGCCAGGAAACACCATATATTTT; CDR3aa: CASSTGPGNTIYF
j_gene: TRBJ2-2; abundance: many; v_gene: TRBV5-1; d_gene: -; CDR3nt: TGCGCCAGCAGCCCGGACGGTAGCGGAAATGGGGGCACCGGGGAGCTGTTTTTT; CDR3aa: CASSPDGSGNGGTGELFF
j_gene: TRBJ2-7; abundance: -; v_gene: TRBV5-1; d_gene: TRBD2; CDR3nt: TGCGCCAGCAGCTTGGAAGCGGGGGGGCGGTACGAGCAGTACTTC; CDR3aa: CASSLEAGGRYEQYF
j_gene: TRBJ1-2; abundance: few; v_gene: TRBV10-3; d_gene: -; CDR3nt: TGTGCCATCAGTGAGTCGATCGGGCGCGGCTATGGCTACACCTTC; CDR3aa: CAISESIGRGYGYTF
j_gene: TRBJ2-3; abundance: many; v_gene: TRBV7-7; d_gene: TRBD2; CDR3nt: TGTGCCAGCAGCTTAGGCCTAGCGGGACTCACAGATACGCAGTATTTT; CDR3aa: CASSLGLAGLTDTQYF
j_gene: TRBJ1-5; abundance: -; v_gene: TRBV5-6; d_gene: TRBD1; CDR3nt: TGTGCCAGCAGCTTGGGGACAGGCGTCTATCAGCCCCAGCATTTT; CDR3aa: CASSLGTGVYQPQHF
j_gene: TRBJ2-1; abundance: -; v_gene: TRBV7-9; d_gene: -; CDR3nt: TGTGCCAGCAGCCCTAGGGGGACCCCCAATGAGCAGTTCTTC; CDR3aa: CASSPRGTPNEQFF
j_gene: TRBJ1-1; abundance: -; v_gene: TRBV11-1; d_gene: -; CDR3nt: TGTGCCAGCAGCTTCCCAGGGCTAGGAACTGAAGCTTTCTTT; CDR3aa: CASSFPGLGTEAFF
j_gene: TRBJ2-2; abundance: few; v_gene: TRBV29-1; d_gene: -; CDR3nt: TGCAGCGTTGTGGGCGGGACCGGGGAGCTGTTTTTT; CDR3aa: CSVVGGTGELFF
j_gene: TRBJ1-6; abundance: few; v_gene: TRBV6-2/TRBV6-3; d_gene: -; CDR3nt: TGTGCCAGCAGTTACTCGGACAGCAATTCACCCCTCCACTTT; CDR3aa: CASSYSDSNSPLHF
j_gene: TRBJ1-1; abundance: few; v_gene: TRBV7-2; d_gene: -; CDR3nt: TGTGCCAGCAGCAAGGACAGCAACACTGAAGCTTTCTTT; CDR3aa: CASSKDSNTEAFF
j_gene: TRBJ2-5; abundance: -; v_gene: TRBV12-3/TRBV12-4; d_gene: -; CDR3nt: TGTGCCAGCAGCCTCCGCCGGGACAAAGAGACCCAGTACTTC; CDR3aa: CASSLRRDKETQYF
j_gene: TRBJ2-7; abundance: -; v_gene: TRBV5-1; d_gene: TRBD1; CDR3nt: TGCGCCAGCAGCTTGTCTCCTTCAGGGGGTATCTACGAGCAGTACTTC; CDR3aa: CASSLSPSGGIYEQYF